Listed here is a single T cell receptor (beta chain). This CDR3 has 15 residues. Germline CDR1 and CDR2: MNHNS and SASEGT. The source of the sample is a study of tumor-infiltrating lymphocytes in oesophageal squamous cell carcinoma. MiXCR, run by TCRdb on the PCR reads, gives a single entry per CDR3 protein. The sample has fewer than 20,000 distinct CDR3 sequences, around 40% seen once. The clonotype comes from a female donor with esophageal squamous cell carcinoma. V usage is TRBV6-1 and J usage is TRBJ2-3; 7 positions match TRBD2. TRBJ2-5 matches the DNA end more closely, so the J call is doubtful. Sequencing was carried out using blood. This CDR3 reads CASSDPWGGKETQYF. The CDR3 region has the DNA TGTGCCAGCAGTGACCCCTGGGGGGGGAAGGAGACCCAGTACTTC.